This record covers a single T cell receptor (beta chain). Sequencing was performed with immunoSEQ multiplex PCR; in TCRdb, only in-frame clones are kept and a portion is missing. Here the sample spans roughly 300,000 clones, approximately 87% being singletons. The sample belongs to a study of blood T cell repertoires in COVID-19. Germline CDR1 SGDLS, CDR2 YYNGEE. V lost 4 bases and J lost 9; bases outside the gene matches: 13. This CDR3 contains 15 residues. This sequence originates from a woman aged 40 to 50 who had recovered from COVID-19. The V call is TRBV9, the J call TRBJ1-2; 9 bases fit TRBD1. The sequenced sample consisted of peripheral blood. CDR3 nucleotide sequence: TGTGCCAGCAGCCCCGGGGGACAGGGTTCTTCTAGCTACACCTTC. Translating gives CASSPGGQGSSSYTF.